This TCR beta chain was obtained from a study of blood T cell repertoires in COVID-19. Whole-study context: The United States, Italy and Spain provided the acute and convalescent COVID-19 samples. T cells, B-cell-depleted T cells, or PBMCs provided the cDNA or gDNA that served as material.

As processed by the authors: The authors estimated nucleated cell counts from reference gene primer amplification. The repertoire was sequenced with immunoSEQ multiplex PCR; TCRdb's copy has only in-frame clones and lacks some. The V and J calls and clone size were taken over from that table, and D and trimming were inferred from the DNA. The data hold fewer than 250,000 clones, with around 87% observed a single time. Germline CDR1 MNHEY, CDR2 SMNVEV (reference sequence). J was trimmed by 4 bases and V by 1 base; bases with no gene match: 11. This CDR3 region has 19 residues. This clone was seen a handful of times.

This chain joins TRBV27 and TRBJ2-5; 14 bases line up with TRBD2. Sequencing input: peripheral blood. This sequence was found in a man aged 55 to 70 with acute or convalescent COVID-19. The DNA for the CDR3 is TGTGCCAGCAGTTTATTCCCGAGACTAGCGGGGGGGCAGGGAGAGACCCAGTACTTC. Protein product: CASSLFPRLAGGQGETQYF.